There are a few counts of the clone carrying this TCR beta chain. Its target is not known. The sample comes from a study of early T cells in non-severe SARS-CoV-2 infection. Study outcomes and limitations: VDJdb-based annotation leaned toward anti-spike CD8 responses and missed private and CD4 specificities.

The library protocol tagged individual cDNA molecules with unique molecular identifiers. TCRdb re-called the 5' RACE reads with MiXCR, one entry per CDR3 protein. The profile covers roughly 55,000 distinct CDR3 sequences, with 15% appearing a single time and approximately 11% taken by the ten largest. The CDR3 extends over 18 amino acids. V dropped 2 bases and J dropped 0; count of bases not matched to a gene: 11. The germline V gene has CDR1 MNHNY and CDR2 SVGAGI (reference sequence). The V call is TRBV6-6, the J call TRBJ2-3; 7 nucleotides line up with TRBD2. The sequence came from an adult who was a healthcare worker with PCR-confirmed SARS-CoV-2 infection or an uninfected control (not recorded which). This specimen was whole blood, taken at baseline. The CDR3 spells CASSYPVVAGASTDTQYF. The CDR3 coding sequence is TGTGCCAGCAGTTACCCCGTTGTAGCGGGTGCTAGCACAGATACGCAGTATTTT.